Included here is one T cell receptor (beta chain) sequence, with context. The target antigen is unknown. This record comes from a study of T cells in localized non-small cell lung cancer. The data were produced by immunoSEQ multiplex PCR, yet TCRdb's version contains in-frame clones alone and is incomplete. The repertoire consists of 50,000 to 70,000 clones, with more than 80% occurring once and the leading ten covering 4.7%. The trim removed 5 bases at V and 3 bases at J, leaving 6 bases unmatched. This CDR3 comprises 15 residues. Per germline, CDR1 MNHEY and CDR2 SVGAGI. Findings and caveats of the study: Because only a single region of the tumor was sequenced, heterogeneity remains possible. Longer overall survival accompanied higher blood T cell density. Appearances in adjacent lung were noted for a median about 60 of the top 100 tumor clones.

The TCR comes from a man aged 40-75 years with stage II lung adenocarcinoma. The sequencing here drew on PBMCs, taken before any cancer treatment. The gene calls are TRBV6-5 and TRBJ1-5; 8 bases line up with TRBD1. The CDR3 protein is CASSTGQGPNQPQHF. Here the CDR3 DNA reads TGTGCCAGCAGTACAGGACAGGGCCCCAATCAGCCCCAGCATTTT.